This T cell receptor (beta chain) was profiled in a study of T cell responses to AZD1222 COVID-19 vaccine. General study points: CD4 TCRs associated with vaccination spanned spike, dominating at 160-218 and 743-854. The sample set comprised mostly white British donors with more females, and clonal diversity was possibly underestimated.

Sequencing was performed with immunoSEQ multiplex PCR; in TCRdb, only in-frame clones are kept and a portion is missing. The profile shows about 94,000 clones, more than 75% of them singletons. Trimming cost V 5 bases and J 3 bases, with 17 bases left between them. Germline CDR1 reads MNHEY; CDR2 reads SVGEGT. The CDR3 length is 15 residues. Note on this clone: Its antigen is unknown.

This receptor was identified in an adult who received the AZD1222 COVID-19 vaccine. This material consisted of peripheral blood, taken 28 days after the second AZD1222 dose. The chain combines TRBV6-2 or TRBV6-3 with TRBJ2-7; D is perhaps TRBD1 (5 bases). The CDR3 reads CASSTSSLRGYEQYF. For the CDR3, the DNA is TGTGCCAGCAGTACCTCCTCGCTAAGGGGCTACGAGCAGTACTTC.